These 32 T cell receptor beta chains were all obtained from the same sample, sequenced in a study of shared clonotypes between healthy human individuals. Profiling relied on immunoSEQ multiplex PCR, and the TCRdb table lists in-frame clones only, not all of them. The sample carries about 700,000 clones, approximately 79% recorded once. Input material: memory CD4+ T cells sorted from blood. As for subset: CD45RA-negative fraction. All receptors derive from a woman aged 25 to 39 in good health.

This clone was recorded once. V and J are TRBV5-1 and TRBJ1-4, with D maybe TRBD1 (5 bases). The germline V and J ends were trimmed by 0 bases and 8 bases, with 11 bases remaining between them. This CDR3 contains 14 residues. CDR1 SGHRS and CDR2 YFSETQ come from the germline V gene. CDR3 protein: CASSLGQLDEKLFF. DNA for the CDR3: TGCGCCAGCAGCTTGGGACAGCTAGACGAAAAACTGTTTTTT.

This clone has only a few counts. This chain joins TRBV11-3 and TRBJ2-1; 11 nucleotides align to TRBD2. J was trimmed by 2 bases and V by 5 bases; bases with no gene match: 2. The CDR3 is 15 amino acids. Germline-derived CDR1 and CDR2 are SGHNT and YENEEA. CDR3 sequence (DNA): TGTGCCAGCAGCGTACTAGCGGGAGCCTACAATGAGCAGTTCTTC. As protein: CASSVLAGAYNEQFF.

This chain links TRBV7-2 with TRBJ2-5; D call uncertain. Trimming cost V 3 bases and J 5 bases, with 10 bases left between them. Germline values: CDR1 SGHTA, CDR2 FQGNSA. The CDR3 consists of 13 residues. The CDR3 region has the DNA TGTGCCAGCAGCTTGACATTTGTGGAGACCCAGTACTTC. It yields the protein CASSLTFVETQYF. The entire variable domain, with the rest obtained from reference TRBV7-2 and TRBJ2-5, is as follows: GAGVSQSPSNKVTEKGKDVELRCDPISGHTALYWYRQSLGQGLEFLIYFQGNSAPDKSGLPSDRFSAERTGGSVSTLTIQRTQQEDSAVYLCASSLTFVETQYFGPGTRLLVL.

The V call is TRBV5-1, the J call TRBJ2-3; 8 bases map to TRBD2. CDR1 and CDR2 from the germline V gene are SGHRS and YFSETQ. The CDR3 sequence is 15 residues long. Germline trimming cut 1 base from V and 6 bases from J; bases unmatched to any gene: 7. The CDR3 nucleotides are TGCGCCAGCAGCTTGAGGTCCGGGGGGGAGGATACGCAGTATTTT. Translated, it gives CASSLRSGGEDTQYF.

This clone was recorded only once. The chain combines TRBV6-5 with TRBJ1-4, with no clear D. The CDR3 length is 14 residues. The V end lost 6 bases, the J end lost 0 bases, and 8 bases lay between the germline ends. Germline V lookup: CDR1 MNHEY, CDR2 SVGAGI. The CDR3 DNA reads as TGTGCCAGCAGCCAAGGATCAACTAATGAAAAACTGTTTTTT. Its translation: CASSQGSTNEKLFF.

The V gene is TRBV5-1, the J gene TRBJ2-3, with D maybe TRBD2 (6 bases). Germline V gene lookup returns CDR1 SGHRS and CDR2 YFSETQ. Trimming removed 7 bases at V and 4 bases at J, with 19 bases between. The CDR3 length is 15 residues. CDR3 bases: TGCGCCAGCTGTAGCGGTCATAGGGGACCAGATACGCAGTATTTT. Protein sequence: CASCSGHRGPDTQYF.

Comments on this clone: The same CDR3 can be traced to other DNA sequences in this sample. CDR3 residues: CASSLVGVSGANVLTF. The CDR3 DNA reads as TGCGCCAGCAGCTTGGTTGGGGTCTCTGGGGCCAACGTCCTGACTTTC. V gene TRBV5-1 combines with J gene TRBJ2-6; D uncertain. V lost 0 bases and J 0 bases, leaving 7 bases between the germline ends. This CDR3 region has 16 residues. Per germline, CDR1 SGHRS and CDR2 YFSETQ.

J is TRBJ1-2 and V is TRBV5-1; the D gene is possibly TRBD1 (5 bases). The CDR3 runs 15 residues. CDR1 SGHRS and CDR2 YFSETQ come from the germline V gene. Trimming took off 7 bases at V and 3 bases at J, with 19 bases between the two ends. The CDR3 is CASGSGQSKDYGYTF. CDR3 nucleotide sequence: TGCGCCAGCGGTTCGGGGCAGTCGAAGGACTATGGCTACACCTTC. The variable domain in full, with the rest retrieved from reference TRBV5-1 and TRBJ1-2, is KAGVTQTPRYLIKTRGQQVTLSCSPISGHRSVSWYQQTPGQGLQFLFEYFSETQRNKGNFPGRFSGRQFSNSRSEMNVSTLELGDSALYLCASGSGQSKDYGYTFGSGTRLTVV.

As to this clone: Germline is not matched at one junction end, which may reflect a read error. In DNA, the CDR3 is TGTGCCAGCAGTGTCGACAGGGGGCGTGATGGCCACACCTTC. Amino acid sequence: CASSVDRGRDGHTF. The chain uses TRBV2 and TRBJ1-2; 10 nucleotides agree with TRBD1. Per germline, CDR1 SNHLY and CDR2 FYNNEI. This CDR3 is 14 amino acids long.

This clone was detected once. The V call is TRBV10-3, the J call TRBJ2-5, with 8 bases aligning to TRBD2. Per germline, CDR1 ENHRY and CDR2 SYGVKD. This CDR3 region has 17 residues. V lost 3 bases and J lost 2; bases outside the gene matches: 11. The CDR3: CAISDIHRGGAQETQYF. The CDR3 nucleotides are TGTGCCATCAGTGACATCCATCGGGGGGGGGCACAAGAGACCCAGTACTTC.

The genes are TRBV5-1 and TRBJ2-3, with 14 bases aligning to TRBD2. The V and J ends lost 5 bases and 6 bases, in that order; junction bases with no gene match: 14. This CDR3 is 18 amino acids long. Germline values: CDR1 SGHRS, CDR2 YFSETQ. The CDR3 sequence: CASSLGTSGRFRKDTQYF. CDR3 in DNA: TGCGCCAGCAGTTTAGGGACTAGCGGGAGATTTAGGAAGGATACGCAGTATTTT.

The chain couples TRBV28 to TRBJ1-3; possibly TRBD1 for D (6 bases). The germline V gene has CDR1 MDHEN and CDR2 SYDVKM. The V end lost 6 bases, the J end lost 4 bases, and 13 bases lay between the germline ends. The CDR3 has 14 residues. CDR3 sequence: CASRQGAGGNTIYF. As DNA, the CDR3 is TGTGCCAGCAGACAGGGAGCTGGGGGAAACACCATATATTTT. Using reference TRBV28 and TRBJ1-3 for the parts outside the CDR3, the full variable domain is DVKVTQSSRYLVKRTGEKVFLECVQDMDHENMFWYRQDPGLGLRLIYFSYDVKMKEKGDIPEGYSVSREKKERFSLILESASTNQTSMYLCASRQGAGGNTIYFGEGSWLTVV.

The chain is built from TRBV20-1 and TRBJ2-7; D unresolved. This CDR3 has 11 residues. V shed 3 bases and J shed 7 bases, with 10 bases lying between them. Germline V gives CDR1 DFQATT, CDR2 SNEGSKA (reference sequence). CDR3 sequence: CSARASLEQYF. DNA for the CDR3: TGCAGTGCTAGGGCCTCTTTAGAGCAGTACTTC.

About this clone: This sequence may be a read error, since a much larger clone differs from it by one base. The genes are TRBV2 and TRBJ2-7, with D uncertain. This CDR3 comprises 11 residues. Germline V gives CDR1 SNHLY, CDR2 FYNNEI. The V gene lost 7 bases and the J gene lost 5 bases, with 9 bases spanning the gap. CDR3 coding DNA: TGTGCCAGCAATCGAAACCACGAGCAGTACTTC. Its protein is CASNRNHEQYF. Variable domain in full (rest from reference TRBV2 and TRBJ2-7): EPEVTQTPSHQVTQMGQEVILRCVPISNHLYFYWYRQILGQKVEFLVSFYNNEISEKSEIFDDQFSVERPDGSNFTLKIRSTKLEDSAMYFCASNRNHEQYFGPGTRLTVT.

This clone was observed a handful of times. The chain couples TRBV6-4 to TRBJ2-1, with 8 bases aligning to TRBD2. The germline gives CDR1 MRHNA, CDR2 SNTAGT. The CDR3 has 15 residues. With 0 bases clipped from V and 9 bases from J, the junction kept 7 bases outside the gene matches. The CDR3 region has the DNA TGTGCCAGCAGTGACTCTACCCTAGCGGGCGGTGAGCAGTTCTTC. It yields the protein CASSDSTLAGGEQFF.

This clone has ten or more counts. This chain uses TRBV25-1 with TRBJ2-2; 7 bases line up with TRBD1. CDR3 length equals 12 residues. V shed 5 bases, J shed 8 bases, and the junction held 2 bases outside the gene matches. Germline CDR1 reads MGHDK; CDR2 reads SYGVNS. The CDR3 DNA is TGTGCCAGCAGTAACAGGGGTGGGGAGCTGTTTTTT. This encodes CASSNRGGELFF.

This rearrangement joins TRBV5-1 to TRBJ1-1; D is undetermined. Germline V lookup: CDR1 SGHRS, CDR2 YFSETQ. V was trimmed by 1 base and J by 7 bases, leaving 11 bases between them. The CDR3 consists of 13 residues. The CDR3: CASSLPGGREAFF. In nucleotides, the CDR3 is TGCGCCAGCAGCTTGCCGGGCGGACGTGAAGCTTTCTTT.

J is TRBJ1-1 and V is TRBV4-1, with D possibly TRBD1 on 6 matching bases. Germline V lookup: CDR1 MGHRA, CDR2 YSYEKL. There are 16 residues in the CDR3. The V end was cut by 1 base, the J end by 1 base, with 13 bases between. The CDR3 here is CASSQGPQGTNTEAFF. In nucleotides, the CDR3 is TGCGCCAGCAGCCAAGGACCACAGGGAACGAACACTGAAGCTTTCTTT.

This clone was counted a single time. CDR3 DNA: TGTGCCAGCTCACCACTCCCCGAGGGCCTTTACACTGAAGCTTTCTTT. Amino acids: CASSPLPEGLYTEAFF. This rearrangement joins TRBV18 to TRBJ1-1; D is unclear. Germline loops: CDR1 KGHSH, CDR2 LQKENI. The V end lost 1 base, the J end lost 3 bases, and 15 bases lay between the germline ends. CDR3 size: 16 residues.

A few counts support this clone. The chain has TRBV5-1 and TRBJ2-5; D gene ambiguous. V shed 1 base and J shed 0 bases, with 1 base lying between them. This CDR3 is 12 amino acids long. Germline V gene sequence: CDR1 SGHRS, CDR2 YFSETQ. CDR3 loop: CASSLYQETQYF. The CDR3 nucleotides are TGCGCCAGCAGCTTGTACCAAGAGACCCAGTACTTC. The full variable domain, its missing parts supplied by reference TRBV5-1 and TRBJ2-5, is KAGVTQTPRYLIKTRGQQVTLSCSPISGHRSVSWYQQTPGQGLQFLFEYFSETQRNKGNFPGRFSGRQFSNSRSEMNVSTLELGDSALYLCASSLYQETQYFGPGTRLLVL.

This chain links TRBV7-2 with TRBJ2-4, with 12 bases aligning to TRBD2. Germline loops: CDR1 SGHTA, CDR2 FQGNSA. J was trimmed by 1 base and V by 6 bases; bases with no gene match: 7. This CDR3 region has 17 residues. The CDR3 DNA is TGTGCCAGCAGAGGACTAGCGGGAAAGGAGGCCAAAAACATTCAGTACTTC. This gives the protein CASRGLAGKEAKNIQYF.

The chain recombines TRBV4-1 with TRBJ2-5, with 9 bases aligning to TRBD1. Germline CDR1 is MGHRA and CDR2 is YSYEKL. CDR3 length: 15 amino acids. V lost 3 bases and J lost 4; bases outside the gene matches: 6. DNA of the CDR3: TGCGCCAGCAGCCAGCGGGACAGGGCCCCAGAGACCCAGTACTTC. This encodes CASSQRDRAPETQYF.

This clone was seen more than once but under ten times. The chain's CDR3 is CASSLSGGTYEQYF. The CDR3 DNA reads TGTGCCAGCAGCTTGTCGGGGGGAACCTACGAGCAGTACTTC. The V call is TRBV11-3, the J call TRBJ2-7; 7 bases agree with TRBD2. The V gene's germline CDR1 is SGHNT and CDR2 YENEEA. The CDR3 consists of 14 residues. Trimming cost V 3 bases and J 2 bases; bases outside gene matches: 4.

The chain couples TRBV18 to TRBJ1-2; D not certain. Looked up from germline, CDR1 is KGHSH and CDR2 is LQKENI. This CDR3 is built from 13 residues. V was cut by 3 bases and J by 6 bases, with 11 bases left in between. CDR3 sequence (DNA): TGTGCCAGCTCACCGGCGTCCGGGGATGGCTACACCTTC. This codes for CASSPASGDGYTF.

The chain uses TRBV28 and TRBJ2-3; D is ambiguous. Germline V gene data show CDR1 as MDHEN and CDR2 as SYDVKM. V was shortened by 2 bases and J by 6 bases, with 18 bases between the two germline ends. The CDR3 length is 16 residues. The CDR3 spells CASSLVNGPPHDTQYF. The CDR3 nucleotides read TGTGCCAGCAGTTTAGTAAACGGACCCCCTCACGATACGCAGTATTTT.

This clone has only a few counts. The chain is built from TRBV15 and TRBJ2-5, with 13 bases lining up with TRBD2. This CDR3 comprises 18 residues. Germline-derived CDR1 and CDR2 are LNHNV and YYDKDF (reference sequence). V trimming: 1 base; J trimming: 5 bases; junction bases outside the gene matches: 10. CDR3 protein: CATSRVPGLAGVGETQYF. The CDR3, as DNA: TGTGCCACCAGCAGAGTTCCCGGACTAGCGGGAGTAGGGGAGACCCAGTACTTC.

This chain connects TRBV28 to TRBJ2-4, with D tentatively TRBD1 or TRBD2 (5 bases each). Trimming pared 3 bases from V and 0 bases from J, leaving 9 bases between. The CDR3 extends over 15 amino acids. Germline V gene data show CDR1 as MDHEN and CDR2 as SYDVKM. The CDR3 DNA sequence: TGTGCCAGCAGTTTGGTGGGGGTAGCCAAAAACATTCAGTACTTC. Protein product: CASSLVGVAKNIQYF. The full variable domain, in which reference TRBV28 and TRBJ2-4 provide the parts outside the CDR3, is DVKVTQSSRYLVKRTGEKVFLECVQDMDHENMFWYRQDPGLGLRLIYFSYDVKMKEKGDIPEGYSVSREKKERFSLILESASTNQTSMYLCASSLVGVAKNIQYFGAGTRLSVL.

The chain is built from TRBV28 and TRBJ1-2, with D perhaps matching TRBD1 (5 bases). Trimming stripped 1 base from V and 5 bases from J, with 14 bases between. The CDR3 sequence is 15 residues long. The germline V gene has CDR1 MDHEN and CDR2 SYDVKM. CDR3 residues: CASSLLGPGGYGYTF. The CDR3 DNA follows: TGTGCCAGCAGTTTATTGGGTCCGGGGGGGTATGGCTACACCTTC.

The rearrangement links TRBV5-4 to TRBJ2-7; 11 nucleotides match TRBD2. Trimming cost V 4 bases and J 2 bases; bases outside gene matches: 11. This CDR3 region has 17 residues. Germline CDR1 and CDR2: SGHNT and YYREEE (reference sequence). CDR3 in DNA: TGTGCCAGCAGCACGGGTGGGCTAGCGGGAGGTACCTACGAGCAGTACTTC. It yields the protein CASSTGGLAGGTYEQYF.

The gene calls are TRBV5-6 and TRBJ2-5; D unclear. Germline lookup yields CDR1 SGHDT and CDR2 YYEEEE. The CDR3 is 14 residues long. V dropped 2 bases and J dropped 5 bases, with 13 bases sitting between them. DNA of the CDR3: TGTGCCAGCAGCTTACTCGACCTAGTGGAGACCCAGTACTTC. It codes for CASSLLDLVETQYF.

Many counts were recorded for this clone. Other DNA sequences in this specimen translate into the identical CDR3. The V and J genes are TRBV19 and TRBJ1-2; TRBD1 is a possible D gene (5 bases). CDR1 LNHDA and CDR2 SQIVND come from the germline V gene (reference sequence). Between the trimmed V and J ends, which lost 1 base and 5 bases, there was a span of 14 bases. This CDR3 contains 15 residues. The CDR3 sequence is CASSIATGTPYGYTF. CDR3 in DNA: TGTGCCAGTAGTATAGCCACGGGGACCCCATATGGCTACACCTTC. The full variable domain, with the rest looked up from reference TRBV19 and TRBJ1-2, is DGGITQSPKYLFRKEGQNVTLSCEQNLNHDAMYWYRQDPGQGLRLIYYSQIVNDFQKGDIAEGYSVSREKKESFPLTVTSAQKNPTAFYLCASSIATGTPYGYTFGSGTRLTVV.

Points on this clone: Other DNA sequences of this sample code for an identical CDR3. The genes are TRBV5-8 and TRBJ2-1; 7 bases are shared with TRBD2. V was clipped by 0 bases and J by 1 base; unmatched bases: 7. CDR1 SGHTS and CDR2 YDEGEE come from the germline V gene. This CDR3 is built from 17 residues. The CDR3 region is CASSLAEGGRSYNEQFF. The CDR3 DNA reads as TGTGCCAGCAGCTTGGCCGAAGGCGGGAGATCCTACAATGAGCAGTTCTTC.